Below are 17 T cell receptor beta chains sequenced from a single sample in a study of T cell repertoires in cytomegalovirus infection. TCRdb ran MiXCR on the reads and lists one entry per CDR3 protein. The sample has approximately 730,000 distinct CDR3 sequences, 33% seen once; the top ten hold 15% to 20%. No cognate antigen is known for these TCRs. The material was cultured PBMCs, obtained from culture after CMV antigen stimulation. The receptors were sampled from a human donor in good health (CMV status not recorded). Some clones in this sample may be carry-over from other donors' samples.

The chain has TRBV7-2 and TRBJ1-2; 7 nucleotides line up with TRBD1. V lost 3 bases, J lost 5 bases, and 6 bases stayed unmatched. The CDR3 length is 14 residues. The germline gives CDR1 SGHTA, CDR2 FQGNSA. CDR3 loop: CASSFKTGLYGYTF. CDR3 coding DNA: TGTGCCAGCAGCTTTAAGACAGGGCTTTATGGCTACACCTTC.

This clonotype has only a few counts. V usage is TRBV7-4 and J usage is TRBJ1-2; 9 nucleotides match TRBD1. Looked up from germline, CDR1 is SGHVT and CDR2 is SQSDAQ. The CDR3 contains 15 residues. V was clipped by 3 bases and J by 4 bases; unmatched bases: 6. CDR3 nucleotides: TGTGCCAGCAGCTTGCCGGGACAGGGACCCTATGGCTACACCTTC. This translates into CASSLPGQGPYGYTF.

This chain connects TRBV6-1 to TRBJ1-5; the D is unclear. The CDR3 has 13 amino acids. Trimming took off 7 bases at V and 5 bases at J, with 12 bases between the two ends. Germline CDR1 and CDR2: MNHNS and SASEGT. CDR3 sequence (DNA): TGTGCCAGCATCGAGAGGACCCATCAGCCCCAGCATTTT. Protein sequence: CASIERTHQPQHF.

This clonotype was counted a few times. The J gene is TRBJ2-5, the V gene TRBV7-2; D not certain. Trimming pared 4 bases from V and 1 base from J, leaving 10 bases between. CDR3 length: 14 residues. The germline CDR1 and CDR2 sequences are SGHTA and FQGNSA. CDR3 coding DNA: TGTGCCAGCAGCTATAACGGCGGCCAAGAGACCCAGTACTTC. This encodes CASSYNGGQETQYF. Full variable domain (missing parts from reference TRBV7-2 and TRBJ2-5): GAGVSQSPSNKVTEKGKDVELRCDPISGHTALYWYRQSLGQGLEFLIYFQGNSAPDKSGLPSDRFSAERTGGSVSTLTIQRTQQEDSAVYLCASSYNGGQETQYFGPGTRLLVL.

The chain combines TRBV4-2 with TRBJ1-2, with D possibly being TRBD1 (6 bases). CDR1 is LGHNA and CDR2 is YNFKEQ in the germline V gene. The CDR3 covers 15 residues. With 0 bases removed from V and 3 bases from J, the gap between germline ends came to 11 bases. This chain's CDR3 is CASSQEGRGDYGYTF. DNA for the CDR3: TGTGCCAGCAGCCAAGAAGGCAGGGGAGACTATGGCTACACCTTC.

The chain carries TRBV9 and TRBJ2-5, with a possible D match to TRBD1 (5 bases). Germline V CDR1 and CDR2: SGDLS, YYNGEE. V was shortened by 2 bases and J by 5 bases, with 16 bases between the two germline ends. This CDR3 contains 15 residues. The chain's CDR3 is CASSVEGARWETQYF. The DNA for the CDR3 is TGTGCCAGCAGCGTCGAAGGGGCTCGTTGGGAGACCCAGTACTTC.

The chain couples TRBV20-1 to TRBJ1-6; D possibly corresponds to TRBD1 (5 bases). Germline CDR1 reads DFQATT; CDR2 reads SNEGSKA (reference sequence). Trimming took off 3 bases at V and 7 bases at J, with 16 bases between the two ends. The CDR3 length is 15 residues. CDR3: CSASRQGPTNSPLHF. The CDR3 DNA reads TGCAGTGCTAGTAGGCAGGGCCCAACGAATTCACCCCTCCACTTT.

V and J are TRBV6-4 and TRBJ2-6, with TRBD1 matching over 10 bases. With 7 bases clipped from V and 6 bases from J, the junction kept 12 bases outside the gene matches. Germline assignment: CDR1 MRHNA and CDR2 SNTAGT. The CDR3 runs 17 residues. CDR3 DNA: TGTGCCAGCACGGCTAACCCAGGACAGGGGGTGGCCAACGTCCTGACTTTC. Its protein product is CASTANPGQGVANVLTF.

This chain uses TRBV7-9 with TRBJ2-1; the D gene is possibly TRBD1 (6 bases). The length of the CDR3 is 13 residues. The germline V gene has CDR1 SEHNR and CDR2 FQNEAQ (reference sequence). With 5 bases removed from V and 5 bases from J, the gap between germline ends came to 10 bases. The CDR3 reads CASSTRDNNEQFF. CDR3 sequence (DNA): TGTGCCAGCAGCACCCGGGACAACAATGAGCAGTTCTTC.

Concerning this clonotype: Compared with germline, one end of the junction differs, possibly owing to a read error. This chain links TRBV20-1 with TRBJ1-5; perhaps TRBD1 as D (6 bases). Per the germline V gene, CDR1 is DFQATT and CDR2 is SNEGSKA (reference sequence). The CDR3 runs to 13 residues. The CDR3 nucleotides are TGCAGTGCGCACCGGGACAAGGATCAGGCCCAGCATTTT. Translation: CSAHRDKDQAQHF.

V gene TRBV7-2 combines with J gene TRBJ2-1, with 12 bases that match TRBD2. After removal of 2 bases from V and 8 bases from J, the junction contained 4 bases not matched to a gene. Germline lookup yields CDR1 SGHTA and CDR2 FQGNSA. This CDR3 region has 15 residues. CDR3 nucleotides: TGTGCCAGCAGCTTAAAACTAGCGGGAGGATATGAGCAGTTCTTC. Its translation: CASSLKLAGGYEQFF. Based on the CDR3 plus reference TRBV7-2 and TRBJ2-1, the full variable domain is GAGVSQSPSNKVTEKGKDVELRCDPISGHTALYWYRQSLGQGLEFLIYFQGNSAPDKSGLPSDRFSAERTGGSVSTLTIQRTQQEDSAVYLCASSLKLAGGYEQFFGPGTRLTVL.

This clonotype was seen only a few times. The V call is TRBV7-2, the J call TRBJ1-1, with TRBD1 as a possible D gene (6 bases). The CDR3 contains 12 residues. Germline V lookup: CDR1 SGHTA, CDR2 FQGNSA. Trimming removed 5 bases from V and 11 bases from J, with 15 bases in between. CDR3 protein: CASSPGAHGAFF. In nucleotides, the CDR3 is TGTGCCAGCAGCCCAGGGGCGCACGGTGCTTTCTTT.

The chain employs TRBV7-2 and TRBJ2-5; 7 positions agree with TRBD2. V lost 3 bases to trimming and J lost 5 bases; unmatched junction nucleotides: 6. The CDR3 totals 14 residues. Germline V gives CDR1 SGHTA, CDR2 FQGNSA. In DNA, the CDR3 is TGTGCCAGCAGCTTTAGCGGGCTTTCGGAGACCCAGTACTTC. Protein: CASSFSGLSETQYF.

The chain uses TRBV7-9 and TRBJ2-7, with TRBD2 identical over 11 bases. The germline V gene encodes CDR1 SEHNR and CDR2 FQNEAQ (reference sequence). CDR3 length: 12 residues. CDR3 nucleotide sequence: TGTGCCAGCAGCCGACTAGCGGGAACGCCCTTCGTC. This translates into CASSRLAGTPFV.

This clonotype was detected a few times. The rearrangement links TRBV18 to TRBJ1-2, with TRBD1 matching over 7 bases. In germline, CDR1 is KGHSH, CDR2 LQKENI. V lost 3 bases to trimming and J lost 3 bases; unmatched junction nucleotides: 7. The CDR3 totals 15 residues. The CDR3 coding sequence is TGTGCCAGCTCACCCCGACAGGGTTTCGACTATGGCTACACCTTC. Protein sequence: CASSPRQGFDYGYTF.

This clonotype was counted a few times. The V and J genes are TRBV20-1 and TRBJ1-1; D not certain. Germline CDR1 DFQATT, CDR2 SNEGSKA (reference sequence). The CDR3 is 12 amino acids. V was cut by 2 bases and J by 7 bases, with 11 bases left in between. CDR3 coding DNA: TGCAGTGCTAGACCCCGACACCTTGAAGCTTTCTTT. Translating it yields CSARPRHLEAFF.

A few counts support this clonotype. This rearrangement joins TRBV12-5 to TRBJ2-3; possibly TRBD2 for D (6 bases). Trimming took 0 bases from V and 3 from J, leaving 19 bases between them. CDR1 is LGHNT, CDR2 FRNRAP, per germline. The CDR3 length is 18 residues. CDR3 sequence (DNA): TGTGCTAGTGGTTTGGTACCGGACGGGACTGGGGCGACAGATACGCAGTATTTT. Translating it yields CASGLVPDGTGATDTQYF.